The clone carrying this TCR beta chain has more than one count but fewer than ten. The same CDR3 can be traced to other DNA sequences in this sample. This sample is drawn from a study of blood T cell repertoires in COVID-19. Study-wide context: COVID-19 samples from acute and convalescent phases originated in the United States, Italy and Spain. PBMCs, B-cell-depleted T cells, or T cells provided the cDNA or gDNA that made up the material.

Under the authors' procedure: Reference gene primers were amplified, and this amplification served to estimate nucleated cell counts. Measured with immunoSEQ multiplex PCR; TCRdb has only the in-frame clones, and not every one. Clone size and the V and J calls come from that table; the DNA yielded D and trimming. The sample lists 60,000 to 70,000 clones; 65% to 90% were seen once. Germline trimming cut 4 bases from V and 1 base from J; bases unmatched to any gene: 18. The CDR3 has 20 residues. Germline CDR1 reads MNHNS; CDR2 reads SASEGT. This sequence originates from a man over 45 with acute or convalescent COVID-19. The sequenced sample consisted of peripheral blood. The J gene is TRBJ2-3, the V gene TRBV6-1; 9 bases match TRBD2. CDR3 in DNA: TGTGCCAGCAGTGGGCCCCCGGGACTCGCGGGGGGGCGGGGCACAGATACGCAGTATTTT. Amino acid sequence: CASSGPPGLAGGRGTDTQYF.